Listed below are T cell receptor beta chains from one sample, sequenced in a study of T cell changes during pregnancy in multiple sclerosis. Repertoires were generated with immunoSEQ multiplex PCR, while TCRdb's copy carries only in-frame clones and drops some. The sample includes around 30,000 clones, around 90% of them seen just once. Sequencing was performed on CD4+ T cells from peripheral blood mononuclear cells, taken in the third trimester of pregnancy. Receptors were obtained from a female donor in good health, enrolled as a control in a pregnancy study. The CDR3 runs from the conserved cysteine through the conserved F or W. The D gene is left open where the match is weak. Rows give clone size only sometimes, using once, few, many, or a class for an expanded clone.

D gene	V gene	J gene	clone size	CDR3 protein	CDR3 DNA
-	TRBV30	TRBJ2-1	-	CAWSVRGGSYNEQFF	TGTGCCTGGAGTGTACGTGGGGGGTCCTACAATGAGCAGTTCTTC
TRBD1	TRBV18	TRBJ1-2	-	CASSIDRGPNYGYTF	TGTGCCAGCTCAATTGACAGGGGTCCTAACTATGGCTACACCTTC
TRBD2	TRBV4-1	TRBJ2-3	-	CASSRAGGGADTQYF	TGCGCCAGCAGCAGAGCGGGAGGGGGGGCAGATACGCAGTATTTT
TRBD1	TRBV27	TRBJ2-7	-	CASSLQPGQGNSEQYF	TGTGCCAGCAGTTTGCAACCGGGACAGGGGAATAGCGAGCAGTACTTC
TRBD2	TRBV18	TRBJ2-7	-	CASSRLAGGLDEQYF	TGTGCCAGCTCCCGACTAGCGGGAGGCCTGGACGAGCAGTACTTC
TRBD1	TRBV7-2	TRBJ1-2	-	CASSPPPAGGIDYGYTF	TGTGCCAGCAGCCCCCCCCCGGCAGGGGGCATAGACTATGGCTACACCTTC
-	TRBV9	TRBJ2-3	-	CASSVEGVTDTQYF	TGTGCCAGCAGCGTAGAGGGGGTAACAGATACGCAGTATTTT
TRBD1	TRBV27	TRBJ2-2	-	CASSWTGATGELFF	TGTGCCAGCAGTTGGACAGGGGCCACCGGGGAGCTGTTTTTT
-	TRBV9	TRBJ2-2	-	CASRGSTPRELFF	TGTGCCAGCAGAGGGAGCACCCCCCGGGAGCTGTTTTTT
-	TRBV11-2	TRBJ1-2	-	CASSPRALDYGYTF	TGTGCCAGCAGCCCCAGGGCCCTCGACTATGGCTACACCTTC
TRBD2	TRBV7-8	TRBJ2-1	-	CASSLATSGGRVEQFF	TGTGCCAGCAGCTTAGCGACTAGCGGGGGGCGTGTTGAGCAGTTCTTC
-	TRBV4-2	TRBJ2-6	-	CASSPWTPPLPGANVLTF	TGTGCCAGCAGCCCTTGGACACCACCCTTGCCTGGGGCCAACGTCCTGACTTTC
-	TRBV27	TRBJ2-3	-	CASRLDQGPGTDTQYF	TGTGCCAGCAGACTCGACCAGGGGCCAGGCACAGATACGCAGTATTTT
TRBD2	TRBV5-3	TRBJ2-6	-	CARSPVPLAGGLGANVLTF	TGTGCCAGAAGCCCCGTCCCACTAGCGGGAGGGCTAGGGGCCAACGTCCTGACTTTC
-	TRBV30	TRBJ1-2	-	CAWNSGGNYGYTF	TGTGCCTGGAACTCCGGGGGTAACTATGGCTACACCTTC
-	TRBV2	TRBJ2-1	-	CASSASSLYNEQFF	TGTGCCAGCAGTGCGTCTAGCCTCTACAATGAGCAGTTCTTC
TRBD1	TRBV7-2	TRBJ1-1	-	CASTKTGFGAFF	TGTGCCAGCACAAAGACAGGGTTCGGAGCTTTCTTT
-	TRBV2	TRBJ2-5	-	CASSEVRGMETQYF	TGTGCCAGCAGTGAAGTAAGGGGGATGGAGACCCAGTACTTC
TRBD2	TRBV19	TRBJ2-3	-	CASRIAGAQTDTQYF	TGTGCCAGTAGGATAGCGGGAGCCCAGACAGATACGCAGTATTTT
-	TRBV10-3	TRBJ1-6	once	CAITQESSSPLHF	TGTGCCATCACCCAAGAGAGCTCCTCACCCCTCCACTTT
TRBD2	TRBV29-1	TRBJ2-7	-	CSVGGGSGIYEQYF	TGCAGCGTTGGTGGCGGTAGCGGGATCTACGAGCAGTACTTC
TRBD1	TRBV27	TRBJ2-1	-	CASSRRRDRDYNEQFF	TGTGCCAGCAGCCGGCGCCGGGACAGGGACTACAATGAGCAGTTCTTC
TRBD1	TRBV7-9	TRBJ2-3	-	CASSSYPGQGTDTQYF	TGTGCCAGCAGCTCCTACCCGGGACAGGGGACAGATACGCAGTATTTT
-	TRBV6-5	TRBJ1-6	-	CASRWEGSPLHF	TGTGCCAGCAGGTGGGAGGGCTCACCCCTCCACTTT
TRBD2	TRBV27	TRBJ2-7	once	CASSLVLAGAYEQYF	TGTGCCAGCAGTTTGGTACTAGCGGGAGCCTACGAGCAGTACTTC
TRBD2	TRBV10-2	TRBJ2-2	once	CASSGLGARAGAHTGELFF	TGCGCCAGCAGTGGTCTTGGGGCTAGAGCGGGGGCCCACACCGGGGAGCTGTTTTTT